This T cell receptor beta chain was profiled in a study of blood T cell repertoires in COVID-19. The germline V gene encodes CDR1 KGHSH and CDR2 LQKENI. There are 18 residues in the CDR3. The trim removed 6 bases at V and 3 bases at J, leaving 14 bases unmatched. TCRdb's copy holds only in-frame clones and misses some; the assay was immunoSEQ multiplex PCR. Of roughly 150,000 clones detected, roughly 82% appear once; the ten largest clones hold just over 9.5%. The chain carries TRBV18 and TRBJ1-4; TRBD1 agrees at 9 bases. Sequencing was performed on peripheral blood. The clonotype was recovered from a woman between 50 and 59 years old with acute or convalescent COVID-19. The CDR3 sequence: CASSTGTGSFVANEKLFF. CDR3 coding DNA: TGTGCCAGCTCTACCGGGACAGGGTCCTTCGTGGCTAATGAAAAACTGTTTTTT.